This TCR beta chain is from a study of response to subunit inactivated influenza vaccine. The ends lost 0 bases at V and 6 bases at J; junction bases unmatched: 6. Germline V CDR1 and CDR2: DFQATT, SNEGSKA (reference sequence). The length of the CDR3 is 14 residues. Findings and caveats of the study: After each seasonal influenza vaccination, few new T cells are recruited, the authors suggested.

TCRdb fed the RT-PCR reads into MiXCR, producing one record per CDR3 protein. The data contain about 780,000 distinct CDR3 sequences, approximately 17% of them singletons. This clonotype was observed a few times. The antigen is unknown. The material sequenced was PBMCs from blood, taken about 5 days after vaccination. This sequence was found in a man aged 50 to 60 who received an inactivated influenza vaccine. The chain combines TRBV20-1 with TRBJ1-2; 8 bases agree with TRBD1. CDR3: CSARDERTGHGYTF. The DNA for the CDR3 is TGCAGTGCTAGAGATGAGAGGACAGGGCATGGCTACACCTTC.